The 27 T cell receptor beta chains below were found in one sample sequenced in a study of OX40 agonist ivuxolimab in advanced cancers. Measured with immunoSEQ multiplex PCR; TCRdb has only the in-frame clones, and not every one. The sample lists tens of thousands of clones; about 92% were seen once. Sequencing was performed on CD4+ or CD8+ T cells sorted from blood, taken in a trial of the OX40 agonist ivuxolimab. The origin of the receptors is an adult with an advanced solid tumor such as melanoma, head and neck, liver or kidney cancer.

The chain has TRBV28 and TRBJ2-7; 8 positions match TRBD2. The ends lost 2 bases at V and 0 bases at J; junction bases unmatched: 3. The germline V gene has CDR1 MDHEN and CDR2 SYDVKM. The CDR3 is 15 residues long. CDR3 protein: CASSLRAGASYEQYF. DNA of the CDR3: TGTGCCAGCAGTTTACGAGCGGGGGCCTCCTACGAGCAGTACTTC.

DNA for the CDR3: TGTGCCAGCAGCTCAATAGGTCCCTACGAGCAGTACTTC. It translates to CASSSIGPYEQYF. J is TRBJ2-7 and V is TRBV5-4; D remains unclear. Per the germline V gene, CDR1 is SGHNT and CDR2 is YYREEE (reference sequence). The CDR3 runs 13 residues. V was pared by 3 bases and J by 2 bases, with 9 bases between.

J is TRBJ2-7 and V is TRBV28; perhaps D is TRBD1 or TRBD2 (5 bases each). The V and J ends lost 2 bases and 1 base respectively, with 15 bases between them. The CDR3 runs to 16 residues. Germline V gene data show CDR1 as MDHEN and CDR2 as SYDVKM. For the CDR3, the DNA is TGTGCCAGCAGTTTAGAAACCGGGACGGGTTCCTACGAGCAGTACTTC. Its translation: CASSLETGTGSYEQYF.

The V gene is TRBV7-9, the J gene TRBJ1-6; D may be TRBD1 (5 bases). The V end was cut by 5 bases, the J end by 7 bases, with 15 bases between. The V gene's germline CDR1 is SEHNR and CDR2 FQNEAQ (reference sequence). The CDR3 has 15 amino acids. CDR3 sequence reads: CASSPPRDGNSPLHF. The CDR3 DNA follows: TGTGCCAGCAGCCCCCCCCGGGACGGAAATTCACCCCTCCACTTT.

J is TRBJ2-5 and V is TRBV25-1, with D possibly being TRBD2 (6 bases). Trimming shortened V by 1 base and J by 4 bases, and 10 bases separated the two germline ends. The CDR3 spans 14 residues. The germline CDR1 and CDR2 sequences are MGHDK and SYGVNS. CDR3 DNA: TGTGCCAGCAGTGAATTAGGAGGGGTAGAGACCCAGTACTTC. Its protein product is CASSELGGVETQYF.

In this sample, this clone is medium-sized. The chain joins TRBV9 to TRBJ2-7, with D unresolved. The CDR3 sequence is 13 residues long. The ends were cut back, 0 bases at V and 3 bases at J, with 7 bases in the middle. In germline, CDR1 is SGDLS, CDR2 YYNGEE. The CDR3 here is CASSVEPSYEQYF. In nucleotides, the CDR3 is TGTGCCAGCAGCGTAGAACCGAGCTACGAGCAGTACTTC.

The chain uses TRBV6-6 and TRBJ2-1; 9 bases are a match to TRBD1. The V and J ends lost 4 bases and 3 bases, in that order; junction bases with no gene match: 4. Germline V gene data show CDR1 as MNHNY and CDR2 as SVGAGI (reference sequence). The CDR3 covers 15 residues. The CDR3 region is CASSSGQGSYNEQFF. CDR3 DNA: TGTGCCAGCAGTTCCGGACAGGGGAGCTACAATGAGCAGTTCTTC.

The V and J genes are TRBV19 and TRBJ1-2; 9 nucleotides agree with TRBD1. Germline-derived CDR1 and CDR2 are LNHDA and SQIVND (reference sequence). The CDR3 consists of 13 residues. V shed 10 bases and J 4 bases; nucleotides not matched to a gene: 7. As DNA, the CDR3 is TGTGCCACCATCGGGACAGGGCCCTATGGCTACACCTTC. This gives the protein CATIGTGPYGYTF.

This chain uses TRBV4-1 with TRBJ1-4; D not certain. The CDR3 has 16 residues. Germline CDR1 MGHRA, CDR2 YSYEKL. V lost 1 base to trimming and J lost 3 bases, with 12 bases between them. In DNA form, the CDR3 reads TGCGCCAGCAGCCAAGTGACGGACCTAGCTAATGAAAAACTGTTTTTT. Translated: CASSQVTDLANEKLFF.

The V call is TRBV11-2, the J call TRBJ1-2; unclear D gene. CDR3 length equals 13 residues. Per germline, CDR1 SGHAT and CDR2 FQNNGV. The V end lost 2 bases, the J end lost 3 bases, and 7 bases lay between the germline ends. This CDR3 is CASSLSWDYGYTF. CDR3 coding DNA: TGTGCCAGCAGCTTATCTTGGGACTATGGCTACACCTTC.

The CDR3 loop reads CASSLSGSGGNQPQHF. CDR3 coding DNA: TGTGCCAGCAGCTTGTCAGGGTCGGGCGGCAATCAGCCCCAGCATTTT. The chain employs TRBV5-4 and TRBJ1-5; weak D call: TRBD1 (5 bases). The V gene's germline CDR1 is SGHNT and CDR2 YYREEE (reference sequence). The CDR3 totals 16 residues. V was clipped by 1 base and J by 2 bases, with 13 bases between them. Using reference TRBV5-4 and TRBJ1-5 for the parts outside the CDR3, the full variable domain is ETGVTQSPTHLIKTRGQQVTLRCSSQSGHNTVSWYQQALGQGPQFIFQYYREEENGRGNFPPRFSGLQFPNYSSELNVNALELDDSALYLCASSLSGSGGNQPQHFGDGTRLSIL.

The V and J genes are TRBV28 and TRBJ1-3, with D maybe TRBD1 (5 bases). CDR3 length: 15 amino acids. Germline CDR1 reads MDHEN; CDR2 reads SYDVKM. V shed 5 bases and J shed 2 bases, with 13 bases lying between them. The CDR3 nucleotides are TGTGCCAGCAGTCCGCCAGACAGAGCTGGAAACACCATATATTTT. Its translation: CASSPPDRAGNTIYF.

This sequence joins TRBV7-7 and TRBJ2-7; unclear D gene. The CDR3 runs 13 residues. Trimming shortened V by 0 bases and J by 0 bases, and 3 bases separated the two germline ends. CDR1 and CDR2 (germline): SSHAT, FNYEAQ (reference sequence). The CDR3 DNA reads TGTGCCAGCAGCTTAGCCGCCTCCTACGAGCAGTACTTC. Translated, it gives CASSLAASYEQYF.

This chain uses TRBV28 with TRBJ1-6; TRBD1 might be the D (5 bases). The germline V and J ends were trimmed by 6 bases and 2 bases, with 14 bases remaining between them. Germline V lookup: CDR1 MDHEN, CDR2 SYDVKM. This CDR3 region has 16 residues. The CDR3 loop is CASRTDSSPYNSPLHF. CDR3 in DNA: TGTGCCAGCAGAACTGACAGTTCCCCCTATAATTCACCCCTCCACTTT.

The chain links TRBV9 to TRBJ2-5, with D maybe TRBD2 (6 bases). The CDR3 is 15 amino acids. V lost 2 bases to trimming and J lost 1 base, with 12 bases between them. Germline-derived CDR1 and CDR2 are SGDLS and YYNGEE. The CDR3 DNA reads TGTGCCAGCAGCGTGGGGACTGCCCTCCAAGAGACCCAGTACTTC. Its protein product is CASSVGTALQETQYF.

This chain links TRBV28 with TRBJ2-1; D is unresolved. CDR3 length equals 14 residues. In germline, CDR1 is MDHEN, CDR2 SYDVKM. The V end was cut by 2 bases, the J end by 10 bases, with 15 bases between. For the CDR3, the DNA is TGTGCCAGCAGTTTACTAGAAGACGTGGTCGAGCAGTTCTTC. Protein product: CASSLLEDVVEQFF.

The CDR3 sequence: CASSQDSGIGYGYTF. CDR3 nucleotide sequence: TGTGCCAGCAGCCAAGATTCGGGTATTGGCTATGGCTACACCTTC. V gene TRBV5-5 combines with J gene TRBJ1-2; no reliable D call. The CDR3 is made up of 15 amino acids. Trimming took 4 bases from V and 4 from J, leaving 17 bases between them. Germline CDR1 reads SGHKS; CDR2 reads YYEKEE (reference sequence).

In this sample, this clone turned up a few times. V usage is TRBV9 and J usage is TRBJ1-2, with D perhaps TRBD1 (5 bases). The CDR3 has 13 amino acids. Trimming stripped 0 bases from V and 7 bases from J, with 10 bases between. Germline V gene lookup returns CDR1 SGDLS and CDR2 YYNGEE. The CDR3 loop reads CASSVGRAGGYTF. CDR3 nucleotides: TGTGCCAGCAGCGTAGGCAGGGCCGGTGGCTACACCTTC.

V usage is TRBV9 and J usage is TRBJ2-3; D perhaps matches TRBD2 (6 bases). The V gene lost 2 bases and the J gene lost 3 bases, with 13 bases spanning the gap. This CDR3 is 15 amino acids long. Germline-derived CDR1 and CDR2 are SGDLS and YYNGEE. CDR3 coding DNA: TGTGCCAGCAGCGTGGGAGGAGTTCTAACAGATACGCAGTATTTT. This gives the protein CASSVGGVLTDTQYF. The complete variable domain, with remaining parts taken from reference TRBV9 and TRBJ2-3, reads DSGVTQTPKHLITATGQRVTLRCSPRSGDLSVYWYQQSLDQGLQFLIQYYNGEERAKGNILERFSAQQFPDLHSELNLSSLELGDSALYFCASSVGGVLTDTQYFGPGTRLTVL.

This chain's CDR3 is CASSSTGTLIGDTEAFF. CDR3 sequence (DNA): TGTGCCAGCAGCTCGACGGGGACTTTGATTGGGGACACTGAAGCTTTCTTT. This chain connects TRBV11-2 to TRBJ1-1; possibly TRBD1 for D (5 bases). Looked up from germline, CDR1 is SGHAT and CDR2 is FQNNGV. This CDR3 has 17 amino acids. V lost 4 bases, J lost 3 bases, and 21 bases lay in between.

The chain recombines TRBV12-1 with TRBJ2-7; the table assigns TRBD2, which was not confirmed against the DNA. TRBV12-1 is a listed pseudogene. This CDR3 spans 16 amino acids. The CDR3 region has the DNA TGTGCCAGCAGACCTTGGACTAGCGGGGTAATAAACGAGCAGTACGTC. Its protein is CASRPWTSGVINEQYV.

The genes are TRBV7-9 and TRBJ1-1; tentative D call: TRBD1 (6 bases). The CDR3 has 16 residues. The V and J ends lost 4 bases and 8 bases respectively, with 23 bases between them. CDR1 and CDR2 (germline): SEHNR, FQNEAQ (reference sequence). The CDR3 region has the DNA TGTGCCAGCAGCTCCACCGGGACACAGAACAGGGAAGAAGCTTTCTTT. As protein: CASSSTGTQNREEAFF.

The rearrangement links TRBV5-5 to TRBJ1-1, with 8 bases fitting TRBD1. This CDR3 contains 17 residues. Germline V lookup: CDR1 SGHKS, CDR2 YYEKEE (reference sequence). V was pared by 5 bases and J by 0 bases, with 12 bases of the junction left unmatched. CDR3 loop: CASRNFPGQELNTEAFF. CDR3 sequence (DNA): TGTGCCAGCAGAAACTTCCCGGGACAGGAATTGAACACTGAAGCTTTCTTT.

In its sample, this clone was seen once. The J gene is TRBJ2-5, the V gene TRBV15; D is perhaps TRBD2 (6 bases). Germline assignment: CDR1 LNHNV and CDR2 YYDKDF (reference sequence). The length of the CDR3 is 14 residues. V lost 3 bases and J 7 bases, leaving 15 bases between the germline ends. The chain's CDR3 is CATSSFGEEGTQYF. The CDR3 nucleotides are TGTGCCACCAGCAGCTTCGGGGAGGAGGGGACCCAGTACTTC.

The chain links TRBV28 to TRBJ2-7, with TRBD1 identical over 10 bases. Germline CDR1 is MDHEN and CDR2 is SYDVKM. The CDR3 extends over 18 amino acids. V trimming: 3 bases; J trimming: 3 bases; junction bases outside the gene matches: 14. This CDR3 reads CASSLLYGGQGNVYEQYF. CDR3 sequence (DNA): TGTGCCAGCAGTTTGTTATACGGGGGACAGGGGAACGTCTACGAGCAGTACTTC.

The chain is built from TRBV2 and TRBJ2-5; a weak D match, TRBD1 (7 bases). V lost 10 bases and J 5 bases, leaving 20 bases between the germline ends. Germline-derived CDR1 and CDR2 are SNHLY and FYNNEI. This CDR3 has 14 amino acids. This CDR3 is CANRGLPLGETQYF. The CDR3 DNA follows: TGTGCCAACAGGGGACTCCCACTTGGTGAGACCCAGTACTTC.

The genes are TRBV19 and TRBJ2-1; no reliable D call. Per the germline V gene, CDR1 is LNHDA and CDR2 is SQIVND (reference sequence). The CDR3 is 12 amino acids. The V gene lost 6 bases and the J gene lost 12 bases, with 15 bases spanning the gap. CDR3 coding DNA: TGTGCCAGTAGAAGGGAAGATCAGGTGCAGTTCTTC. It specifies CASRREDQVQFF.